What follows are 5 T cell receptor beta chains derived from one specimen sequenced in a study of molecular identifiers for immune sequencing clone quantification. TCRdb recomputed calls from the PCR reads with MiXCR, one row per CDR3 protein. This repertoire shows tens of thousands of distinct CDR3 sequences, roughly 18% found once; its top ten account for over 1.3%. The source material was naive CD8+ T cells from blood, with Jurkat cell RNA spiked in. Subset in this sample: FACS-sorted CD8+CD4-CCR7+CD45RA+ naive T cells. The receptors come from a human donor in good health. Some libraries in this study had Jurkat cell RNA spiked in.

This clonotype appeared many times. This rearrangement joins TRBV6-6 to TRBJ1-5; D remains ambiguous. V dropped 8 bases and J dropped 3 bases, with 8 bases sitting between them. The V gene's germline CDR1 is MNHNY and CDR2 SVGAGI (reference sequence). The CDR3 has 12 residues. CDR3 in DNA: TGTGCCAGCCGGGGATACAATCAGCCCCAGCATTTT. Its translation is CASRGYNQPQHF.

This clonotype was observed many times. The chain recombines TRBV19 with TRBJ2-1, with 9 positions matching TRBD1. Germline CDR1 and CDR2: LNHDA and SQIVND (reference sequence). The ends lost 7 bases at V and 5 bases at J; junction bases unmatched: 6. The CDR3 has 14 amino acids. CDR3 sequence: CASIGQGFDNEQFF. DNA of the CDR3: TGTGCCAGTATCGGACAGGGGTTCGACAATGAGCAGTTCTTC. Drawing the rest from reference TRBV19 and TRBJ2-1, the complete variable domain is DGGITQSPKYLFRKEGQNVTLSCEQNLNHDAMYWYRQDPGQGLRLIYYSQIVNDFQKGDIAEGYSVSREKKESFPLTVTSAQKNPTAFYLCASIGQGFDNEQFFGPGTRLTVL.

The sample holds many counts of this clonotype. The chain joins TRBV19 to TRBJ1-1; D is unresolved. Trimming shortened V by 3 bases and J by 5 bases, and 16 bases separated the two germline ends. This CDR3 is built from 15 residues. Looked up from germline, CDR1 is LNHDA and CDR2 is SQIVND (reference sequence). This CDR3 is CASSMGSFGRTEAFF. DNA for the CDR3: TGTGCCAGTAGTATGGGCTCATTCGGTCGGACTGAAGCTTTCTTT.

As concerns this clonotype: A much larger clone sits a single nucleotide away, making a read error possible. The chain uses TRBV11-2 and TRBJ2-7; D remains ambiguous. The CDR3 runs 13 residues. Germline V gene data show CDR1 as SGHAT and CDR2 as FQNNGV. This CDR3 is CASSLWSSGEQCF. CDR3 coding DNA: TGTGCCAGCAGCTTATGGAGTTCGGGCGAGCAGTGCTTC.

V is TRBV19 and J is TRBJ1-4, with 7 nucleotides matching TRBD1. The CDR3 runs to 17 residues. Per germline, CDR1 LNHDA and CDR2 SQIVND (reference sequence). With 5 bases clipped from V and 0 bases from J, the junction kept 9 bases outside the gene matches. The CDR3, as DNA: TGTGCCAGTAGTCACAGGGGCCAACATCCAACTAATGAAAAACTGTTTTTT. Its protein product is CASSHRGQHPTNEKLFF.